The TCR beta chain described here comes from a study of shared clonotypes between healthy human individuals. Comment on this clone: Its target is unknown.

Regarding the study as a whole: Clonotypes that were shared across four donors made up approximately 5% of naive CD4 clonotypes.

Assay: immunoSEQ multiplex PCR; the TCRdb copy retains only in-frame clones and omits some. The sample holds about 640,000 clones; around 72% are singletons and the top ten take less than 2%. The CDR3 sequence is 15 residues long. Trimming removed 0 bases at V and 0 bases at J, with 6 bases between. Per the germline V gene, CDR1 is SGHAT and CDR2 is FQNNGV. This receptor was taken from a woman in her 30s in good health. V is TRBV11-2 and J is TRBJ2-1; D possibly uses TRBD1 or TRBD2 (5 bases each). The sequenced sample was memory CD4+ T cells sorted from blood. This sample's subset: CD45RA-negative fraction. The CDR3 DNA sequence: TGTGCCAGCAGCTTAGAGGGACCCTCCTACAATGAGCAGTTCTTC. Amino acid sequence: CASSLEGPSYNEQFF.